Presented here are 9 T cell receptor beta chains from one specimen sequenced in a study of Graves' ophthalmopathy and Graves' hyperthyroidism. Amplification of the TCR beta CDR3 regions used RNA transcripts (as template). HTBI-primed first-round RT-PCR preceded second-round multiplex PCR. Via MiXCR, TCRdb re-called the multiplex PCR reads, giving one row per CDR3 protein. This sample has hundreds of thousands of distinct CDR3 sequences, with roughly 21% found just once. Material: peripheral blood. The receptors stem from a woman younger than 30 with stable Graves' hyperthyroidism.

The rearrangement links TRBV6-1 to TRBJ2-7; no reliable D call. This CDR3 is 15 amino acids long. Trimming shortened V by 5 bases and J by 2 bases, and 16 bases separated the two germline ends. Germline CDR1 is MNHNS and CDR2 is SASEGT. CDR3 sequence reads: CASSTHYQTPYEQYF. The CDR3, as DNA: TGTGCCAGCAGTACACATTACCAGACTCCCTACGAGCAGTACTTC.

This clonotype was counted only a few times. This CDR3 is CASSPGVFEAFF. In DNA form, the CDR3 reads TGTGCCAGCAGTCCTGGGGTGTTTGAAGCTTTCTTT. The chain uses TRBV6-1 and TRBJ1-1, with D uncertain. Deletions cut 5 bases from V and 7 bases from J, with 11 bases between. The CDR3 runs to 12 residues. Germline V gives CDR1 MNHNS, CDR2 SASEGT.

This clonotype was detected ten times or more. CDR3 DNA: TGCGCCAGCAGTGAGACTAGCGGGTCCCACGAGCAGTACTTC. It yields the protein CASSETSGSHEQYF. This chain connects TRBV10-1 to TRBJ2-7, with 9 bases aligning to TRBD2. V lost 2 bases to trimming and J lost 5 bases; unmatched junction nucleotides: 4. In germline, CDR1 is WNHNN, CDR2 SYGVQD (reference sequence). This CDR3 contains 14 residues.

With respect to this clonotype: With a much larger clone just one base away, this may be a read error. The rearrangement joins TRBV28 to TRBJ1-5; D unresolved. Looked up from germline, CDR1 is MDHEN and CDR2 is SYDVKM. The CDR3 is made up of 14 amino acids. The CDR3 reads CASNLTAGNQPQHF. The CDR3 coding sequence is TGTGCCAGCAATTTAACGGCGGGGAACCAGCCCCAGCATTTT.

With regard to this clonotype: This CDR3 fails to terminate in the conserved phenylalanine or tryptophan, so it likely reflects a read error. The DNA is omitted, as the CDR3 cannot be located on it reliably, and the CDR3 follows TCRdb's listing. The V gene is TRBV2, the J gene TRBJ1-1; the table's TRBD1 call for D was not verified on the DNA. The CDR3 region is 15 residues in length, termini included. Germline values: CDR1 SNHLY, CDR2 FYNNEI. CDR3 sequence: CASREYQGRNTEAWL.

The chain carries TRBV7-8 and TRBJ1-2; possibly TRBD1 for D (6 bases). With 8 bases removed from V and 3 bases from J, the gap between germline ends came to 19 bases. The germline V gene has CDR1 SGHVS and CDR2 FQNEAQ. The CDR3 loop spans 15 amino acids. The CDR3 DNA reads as TGTGCCAGCCACTCTCCGGGGGGCGTTGACTATGGCTACACCTTC. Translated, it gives CASHSPGGVDYGYTF.

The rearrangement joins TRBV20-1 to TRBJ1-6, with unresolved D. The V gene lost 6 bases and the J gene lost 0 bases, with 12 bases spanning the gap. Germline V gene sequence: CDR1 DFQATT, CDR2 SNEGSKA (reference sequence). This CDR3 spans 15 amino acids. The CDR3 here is CSATRLYSYNSPLHF. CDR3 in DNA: TGCAGTGCAACAAGACTTTACTCCTATAATTCACCCCTCCACTTT.

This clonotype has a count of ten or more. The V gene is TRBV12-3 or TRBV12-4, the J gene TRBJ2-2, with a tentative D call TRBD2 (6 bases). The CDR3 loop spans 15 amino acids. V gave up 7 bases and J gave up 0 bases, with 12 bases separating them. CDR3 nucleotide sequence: TGTGCCAGCACCCTCTCTAGCGCGAACACCGGGGAGCTGTTTTTT. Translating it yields CASTLSSANTGELFF.

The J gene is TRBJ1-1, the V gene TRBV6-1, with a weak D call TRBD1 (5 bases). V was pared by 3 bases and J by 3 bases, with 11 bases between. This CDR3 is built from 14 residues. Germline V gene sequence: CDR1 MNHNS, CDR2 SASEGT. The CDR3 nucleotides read TGTGCCAGCAGTGACCAGGGCTGGGACACTGAAGCTTTCTTT. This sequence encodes CASSDQGWDTEAFF.